This T cell receptor beta chain was identified during a study of regulatory T cells in long-lasting Graves disease. The time point here: newly diagnosed GD, antithyroid drugs for less than 3 months. Generation of the TCR library employed RNA extracted from PBMCs. The CDR3 is 14 amino acids. Trimming removed 3 bases at V and 8 bases at J, with 13 bases between. The germline CDR1 and CDR2 sequences are LNHDA and SQIVND (reference sequence). Both iRepertoire HTBI primers and Arm-PCR of CDR3 regions were used to build the TCR beta libraries. TCRdb fed the multiplex PCR reads into MiXCR, producing one record per CDR3 protein. The sample holds about 560,000 distinct CDR3 sequences, about 16% seen once. The same data also contributed to another study, on T cells in Graves' hyperthyroidism and ophthalmopathy. From that study: HTBI primers drove first-round RT-PCR of the TCR CDR3.

V gene TRBV19 combines with J gene TRBJ2-2; D not resolved. The source material was peripheral blood mononuclear cells (PBMCs), sampled at new diagnosis, from a patient treated with antithyroid drugs. The sequence was obtained from a man between 18 and 35 years old with Graves disease. In DNA, the CDR3 is TGTGCCAGTAGTATTTCTGGATTAGTGGGGGAGCTGTTTTTT. As protein: CASSISGLVGELFF.